This entry concerns a single TCR beta chain. Antigen: not known. This entry is derived from a study of radiation and T cells in renal cell carcinoma. CDR3 length: 13 residues. The germline V gene encodes CDR1 SGHDN and CDR2 FVKESK. Trimming left V 3 bases short and J 9 bases short, with 15 bases between. Sequencing was performed with immunoSEQ multiplex PCR; in TCRdb, only in-frame clones are kept and a portion is missing. The sample holds some 150,000 clones; 70% to 90% are singletons and the top ten take under 25%. Time point meaning: baseline pretreatment blood. Treatment described: 15 Gy SBRT to primary tumor, nephrectomy 4 weeks later. Clear cell pathology was present in this patient's renal cell carcinoma. The study, taken as a whole, reports: From baseline, blood top tumor clonotypes peaked at 2 weeks post-radiation.

The chain carries TRBV14 and TRBJ2-7; no definite D call. The input for sequencing was blood, taken from a patient whose treatment included radiotherapy and nephrectomy. The receptor comes from a woman aged 50 to 60 with renal cell carcinoma. CDR3 sequence (DNA): TGTGCCAGCAGCCATCTACCCAGGAACGGGCAGTACTTC. This sequence encodes CASSHLPRNGQYF.